Each of the 7 T cell receptor beta chains below was sequenced from the same sample in a study of T cells in Graves' hyperthyroidism and ophthalmopathy. Researchers took RNA transcripts and amplified the TCR beta CDR3 regions from them. RT-PCR in the first round (using the HTBI primer set) targeted the TCR CDR3. TCRdb independently ran MiXCR on the multiplex PCR reads; one entry per CDR3 protein. The table has around 700,000 distinct CDR3 sequences, around 20% seen once. Sequencing input: blood. These TCRs come from a woman between 50 and 59 years old with Graves' hyperthyroidism that later progressed to Graves' ophthalmopathy.

The table lists this clonotype with many counts. The chain is built from TRBV9 and TRBJ2-5; perhaps TRBD1 as D (6 bases). Germline CDR1 reads SGDLS; CDR2 reads YYNGEE. There are 15 residues in the CDR3. Trimming cost V 3 bases and J 4 bases, with 16 bases left between them. The CDR3 DNA reads TGTGCCAGCAGCGCGGACAGTTTTGCTTTAGAGACCCAGTACTTC. It codes for CASSADSFALETQYF.

This clonotype turned up a few times. V is TRBV9 and J is TRBJ1-4; tentative D call: TRBD1 (6 bases). This CDR3 comprises 14 residues. The germline gives CDR1 SGDLS, CDR2 YYNGEE. V lost 5 bases and J 4 bases, leaving 12 bases between the germline ends. CDR3 amino acids: CASSRGGDNEKLFF. The CDR3, as DNA: TGTGCCAGCAGTAGGGGGGGAGATAATGAAAAACTGTTTTTT.

This clonotype has ten or more counts. The V call is TRBV3-1, the J call TRBJ2-5; D perhaps matches TRBD2 (5 bases). V was cut by 7 bases and J by 5 bases, with 14 bases left in between. Germline CDR1 reads LGHDT; CDR2 reads YNNKEL (reference sequence). The CDR3 spans 13 residues. Written as DNA, the CDR3 is TGTGCCAGCAACGGAGGCCGGTGGGAGACCCAGTACTTC. It codes for CASNGGRWETQYF.

At least ten counts were recorded for this clonotype. The genes are TRBV27 and TRBJ1-1; D gene unclear. The germline CDR1 and CDR2 sequences are MNHEY and SMNVEV (reference sequence). CDR3 length equals 14 residues. V gave up 3 bases and J gave up 4 bases, with 12 bases separating them. CDR3 nucleotides: TGTGCCAGCAGTTTTCTGGGGTCGAGCACTGAAGCTTTCTTT. It is translated as CASSFLGSSTEAFF.

The chain combines TRBV7-9 with TRBJ2-5, with a possible D match to TRBD2 (7 bases). Germline values: CDR1 SEHNR, CDR2 FQNEAQ (reference sequence). Trimming stripped 3 bases from V and 7 bases from J, with 15 bases between. The CDR3 contains 14 residues. CDR3 nucleotide sequence: TGTGCCAGCAGCTTGGAGGGGGGGATGGGGACCCAGTACTTC. Encoded protein: CASSLEGGMGTQYF. Full variable domain (outside the CDR3, taken from reference TRBV7-9 and TRBJ2-5): DTGVSQNPRHKITKRGQNVTFRCDPISEHNRLYWYRQTLGQGPEFLTYFQNEAQLEKSRLLSDRFSAERPKGSFSTLEIQRTEQGDSAMYLCASSLEGGMGTQYFGPGTRLLVL.

The chain joins TRBV5-6 to TRBJ2-3; no clear D. Germline lookup yields CDR1 SGHDT and CDR2 YYEEEE. The CDR3 is made up of 14 amino acids. V lost 2 bases, J lost 2 bases, and 9 bases lay in between. This chain's CDR3 is CASSFGRLTDTQYF. The CDR3 coding sequence is TGTGCCAGCAGCTTCGGACGGCTCACAGATACGCAGTATTTT. Using reference TRBV5-6 and TRBJ2-3 for the parts outside the CDR3, the full variable domain is DAGVTQSPTHLIKTRGQQVTLRCSPKSGHDTVSWYQQALGQGPQFIFQYYEEEERQRGNFPDRFSGHQFPNYSSELNVNALLLGDSALYLCASSFGRLTDTQYFGPGTRLTVL.

The genes are TRBV20-1 and TRBJ2-7; no reliable D call. The V end was cut by 6 bases, the J end by 3 bases, with 9 bases between. The length of the CDR3 is 11 residues. CDR1 is DFQATT, CDR2 SNEGSKA, per germline (reference sequence). This CDR3 reads CSAALDYEQYF. CDR3 DNA: TGCAGTGCGGCCCTGGACTACGAGCAGTACTTC.